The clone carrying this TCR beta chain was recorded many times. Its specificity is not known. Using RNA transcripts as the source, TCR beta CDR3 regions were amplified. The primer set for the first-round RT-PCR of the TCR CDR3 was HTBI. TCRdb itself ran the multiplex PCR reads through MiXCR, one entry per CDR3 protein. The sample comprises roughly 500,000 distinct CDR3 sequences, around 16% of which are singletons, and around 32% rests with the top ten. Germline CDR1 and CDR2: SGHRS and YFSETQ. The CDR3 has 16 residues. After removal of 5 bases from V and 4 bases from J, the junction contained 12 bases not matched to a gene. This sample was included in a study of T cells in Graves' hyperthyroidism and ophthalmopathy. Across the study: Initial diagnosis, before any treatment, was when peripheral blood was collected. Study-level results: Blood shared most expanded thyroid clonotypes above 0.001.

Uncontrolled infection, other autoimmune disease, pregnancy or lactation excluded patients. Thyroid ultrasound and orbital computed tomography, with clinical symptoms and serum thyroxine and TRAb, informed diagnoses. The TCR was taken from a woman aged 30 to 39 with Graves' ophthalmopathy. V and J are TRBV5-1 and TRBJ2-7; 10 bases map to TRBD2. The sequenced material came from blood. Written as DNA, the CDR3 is TGCGCCAGCAGACCCGGATCCCTAGCGGGAGCATACGAGCAGTACTTC. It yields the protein CASRPGSLAGAYEQYF.